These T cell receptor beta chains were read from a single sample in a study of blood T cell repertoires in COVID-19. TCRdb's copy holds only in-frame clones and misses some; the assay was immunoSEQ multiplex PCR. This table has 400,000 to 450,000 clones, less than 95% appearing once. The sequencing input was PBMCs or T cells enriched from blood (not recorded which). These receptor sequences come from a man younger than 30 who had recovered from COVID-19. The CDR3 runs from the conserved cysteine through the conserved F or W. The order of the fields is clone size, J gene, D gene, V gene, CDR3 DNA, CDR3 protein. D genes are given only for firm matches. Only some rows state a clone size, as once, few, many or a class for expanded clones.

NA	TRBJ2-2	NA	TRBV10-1	TGCGCCAGCAGTGAGTCGAGGCCTGTGACCGGGGAGCTGTTTTTT	CASSESRPVTGELFF
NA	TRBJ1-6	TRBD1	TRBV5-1	TGCGCCAGCAGCTCAGACAGGGGATGGAGTTCACCCCTCCACTTT	CASSSDRGWSSPLHF
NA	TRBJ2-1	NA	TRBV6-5	TGTGCCAGCAGTTATGGGGAGGATTACAATGAGCAGTTCTTC	CASSYGEDYNEQFF
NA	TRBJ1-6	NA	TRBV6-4	TGTGCCAGCAGCGGTCAGGGAGGTTCACCCCTCCACTTT	CASSGQGGSPLHF
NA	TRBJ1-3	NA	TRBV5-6	TGTGCCAGCAGCTTGGAGGGGCCCACTCGTAACACCATATATTTT	CASSLEGPTRNTIYF
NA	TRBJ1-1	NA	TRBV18	TGTGCCAGCTCACCACTAGTGAACACTGAAGCTTTCTTT	CASSPLVNTEAFF
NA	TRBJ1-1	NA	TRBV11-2	TGTGCCAGCAGCGATTGGACACCCCCGTCTGAAGCTTTCTTT	CASSDWTPPSEAFF
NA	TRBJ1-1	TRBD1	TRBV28	TGTGCCAGCAGCCCTGACAGGGAAAAGAACACTGAAGCTTTCTTT	CASSPDREKNTEAFF
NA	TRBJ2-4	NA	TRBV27	TGTGCCAGCAGGGGTGGGCAGGGAAGGAGAACCAAAAACATTCAGTACTTC	CASRGGQGRRTKNIQYF
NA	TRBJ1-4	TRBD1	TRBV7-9	TGTGCCAGCAGCTCGTATGAGGACAGGGGAGGGGGAAAACTGTTTTTT	CASSSYEDRGGGKLFF
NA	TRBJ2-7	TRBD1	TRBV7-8	TGTGCCAGCAGCCCCAGGGGGCGGTACGAGCAGTACTTC	CASSPRGRYEQYF
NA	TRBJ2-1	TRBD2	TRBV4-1	TGCGCCAGCAGCCGTGGACTAGCGGACGTCTACAATGAGCAGTTCTTC	CASSRGLADVYNEQFF
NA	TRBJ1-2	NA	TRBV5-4	TGTGCCAGCAGTTATGTGGGGGGTGCGCGTGGCTACACCTTC	CASSYVGGARGYTF
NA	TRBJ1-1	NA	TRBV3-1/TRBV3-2	TGTGCCAGCAGCCACCGGGTCCAGAACACTGAAGCTTTCTTT	CASSHRVQNTEAFF
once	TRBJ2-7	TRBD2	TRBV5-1	TGCGCCAGCAGCTTGGCGGACGGAGCGGGAGGGCTCGAGCAGTACTTC	CASSLADGAGGLEQYF
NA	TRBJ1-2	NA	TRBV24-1	TGTGCCACCAGTGATTCTCGTGCTTCAGGCGCCCTCAACTATGGCTACACCTTC	CATSDSRASGALNYGYTF
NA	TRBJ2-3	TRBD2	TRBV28	TGTGCCAGCACCCCTTCGCCGGGACTAGCGGGAGCTGGCACAGATACGCAGTATTTT	CASTPSPGLAGAGTDTQYF
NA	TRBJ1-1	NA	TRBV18	TGTGCCAGCTCACCGGTGGGGCACGGCACTGAAGCTTTCTTT	CASSPVGHGTEAFF
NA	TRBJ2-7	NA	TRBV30	TGTGCCTGGAGTCGGGGTTCCTACGAGCAGTACTTC	CAWSRGSYEQYF
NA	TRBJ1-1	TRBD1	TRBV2	TGTGCCAGCAGTGTTCTAACAGGGGTGAACACTGAAGCTTTCTTT	CASSVLTGVNTEAFF
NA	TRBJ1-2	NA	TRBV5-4	TGTGCCAGCAGCGGGCAGCAGGGAAACTATGGCTACACCTTC	CASSGQQGNYGYTF
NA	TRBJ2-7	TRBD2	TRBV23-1	TGCGCCAGCAGTCAATCGATACTAGCGGGGACCTACGAGCAGTACTTC	CASSQSILAGTYEQYF
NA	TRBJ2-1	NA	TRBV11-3	TGTGCCAGCAGCTTAGACGGTAGAGGCGAAGAGCAGTTCTTC	CASSLDGRGEEQFF
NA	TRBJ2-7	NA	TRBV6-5	TGTGCCAGCAGTCGAGCTGGTTCCTACGAGCAGTACTTC	CASSRAGSYEQYF
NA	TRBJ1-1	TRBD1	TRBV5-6	TGTGCCAGCAGCGACCCAGGAGAGACAGGGGGCACTGAAGCTTTCTTT	CASSDPGETGGTEAFF
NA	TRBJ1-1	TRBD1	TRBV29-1	TGCAGCGTCCAGGGGGCTGTCACTGAAGCTTTCTTT	CSVQGAVTEAFF
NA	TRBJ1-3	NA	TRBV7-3	TGTGCCAGCAGCTGGAGAGGGGGAAACACCATATATTTT	CASSWRGGNTIYF
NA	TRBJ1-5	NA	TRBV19	TGTGCCAGCCATGATCAGCCCCAGCATTTT	CASHDQPQHF
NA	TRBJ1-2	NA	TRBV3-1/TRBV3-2	TGTGCCAGCGGGGGGGGCTATGGCTACACCTTC	CASGGGYGYTF